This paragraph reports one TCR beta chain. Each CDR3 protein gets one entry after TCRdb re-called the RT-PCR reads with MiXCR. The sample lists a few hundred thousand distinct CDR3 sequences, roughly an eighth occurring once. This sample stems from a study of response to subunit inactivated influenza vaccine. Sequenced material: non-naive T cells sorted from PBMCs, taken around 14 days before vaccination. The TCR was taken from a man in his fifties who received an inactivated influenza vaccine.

This CDR3 is CASSYYYYDTNTEAFF. CDR3 nucleotides: TGTGCCAGCAGTTACTATTACTACGACACGAACACTGAAGCTTTCTTT. The J gene is TRBJ1-1, the V gene TRBV6-2 or TRBV6-3; D remains unclear. V was cut by 1 base and J by 1 base, with 13 bases left in between. Germline-derived CDR1 and CDR2 are MNHEY and SVGEGT. The CDR3 contains 16 residues.